This TCR beta chain was observed in a study of cytomegalovirus exposure and HLA in healthy donors. Germline lookup yields CDR1 SGHTA and CDR2 FQGTGA. The CDR3 spans 13 residues. V shed 1 base and J 6 bases; nucleotides not matched to a gene: 3. The PCR ran on 60 Vbeta and 13 Jbeta primers. Libraries were prepared by immunoSEQ multiplex PCR; TCRdb keeps only in-frame clonotypes and omits some of them. The sample lists some 180,000 clones; roughly 84% were seen once. V gene TRBV7-3 combines with J gene TRBJ2-7; 7 bases fit TRBD1. Sample: PBMCs. The source of this sequence is a girl under three years old in good health and CMV-seronegative. The CDR3 loop reads CASSLSAGGEQYF. The CDR3 DNA reads TGTGCCAGCAGCTTAAGTGCAGGGGGCGAGCAGTACTTC.